This T cell receptor beta chain stems from a study of cytomegalovirus exposure and HLA in healthy donors. This CDR3 has 14 amino acids. The study ran its PCR with 60 Vbeta and 13 Jbeta primers. Sequenced by immunoSEQ multiplex PCR; TCRdb stores in-frame clones only, minus some. The table includes 170,000 or so clones, roughly 80% detected once. This receptor was obtained from a man younger than 40 in good health and CMV-seropositive. The sequencing input was PBMCs. The chain carries TRBV21-1 and TRBJ1-2. TRBV21-1 is labeled a pseudogene. The CDR3 coding sequence is TGTGCCAGCAGCTCACCCTTGGGAGGGATGGAACACACCTTC. Protein product: CASSSPLGGMEHTF.